Shown below are 20 T cell receptor beta chains from a single sample sequenced in a study of CD8+ T cells in alopecia areata (dated by TCRdb to between 2018 and 2020). What the treatment or condition label conveys for this sample: oral pan-JAK inhibitor, 5-10 mg twice daily. To prepare the library, the immunoSEQ multiplex PCR assay was applied. To provide template for TCR sequencing, every sample had RNA extracted and reverse transcribed into cDNA. TCRdb obtained this table from immuneACCESS and retained in-frame rearrangements with V and J assigned. These tables miss some clones; where compared with another copy, unresolved V genes account for less than half of the shortfall, and the remainder is unexplained. The sample data list roughly 210,000 clones, and less than 45% of these were observed just once. Jointly, the top ten make up 2.6% of the sample. The specimen comprised CD4+ T cells sorted from blood, sampled between weeks 36 and 40, from a patient treated with tofacitinib. These receptors were obtained from a human donor with alopecia areata.

This clone was observed a single time. This chain links TRBV29-1 with TRBJ2-7, with D possibly called TRBD1 or TRBD2 (5 bases each). With 4 bases removed from V and 0 bases from J, the gap between germline ends came to 10 bases. This CDR3 contains 13 residues. In germline, CDR1 is SQVTM, CDR2 ANQGSEA. CDR3 in amino acids: CSVGGFGSYEQYF. In DNA form, the CDR3 reads TGCAGCGTTGGGGGGTTTGGCTCCTACGAGCAGTACTTC.

J is TRBJ2-7 and V is TRBV7-2; 8 bases fit TRBD2. In germline, CDR1 is SGHTA, CDR2 FQGNSA. Germline trimming cut 3 bases from V and 2 bases from J; bases unmatched to any gene: 6. CDR3 length equals 15 residues. The CDR3 region is CASSFRREAPYEQYF. The CDR3 nucleotides are TGTGCCAGCAGCTTCAGGCGGGAGGCTCCCTACGAGCAGTACTTC.

The rearrangement joins TRBV5-6 to TRBJ2-1; D may correspond to TRBD1 or TRBD2 (6 bases each). CDR3 length: 16 residues. V was shortened by 4 bases and J by 0 bases, with 14 bases between the two germline ends. Germline CDR1 is SGHDT and CDR2 is YYEEEE. CDR3 sequence: CASSRGLESSYNEQFF. In DNA form, the CDR3 reads TGTGCCAGCAGCCGGGGGCTGGAGAGCTCCTACAATGAGCAGTTCTTC. The variable domain in full, completed from reference TRBV5-6 and TRBJ2-1, reads DAGVTQSPTHLIKTRGQQVTLRCSPKSGHDTVSWYQQALGQGPQFIFQYYEEEERQRGNFPDRFSGHQFPNYSSELNVNALLLGDSALYLCASSRGLESSYNEQFFGPGTRLTVL.

This clone was recorded a few times. This chain links TRBV4-1 with TRBJ2-5; 8 bases are shared with TRBD1. The germline gives CDR1 MGHRA, CDR2 YSYEKL. With V trimmed by 1 base and J by 5 bases, 9 bases remained unmatched. The CDR3 consists of 16 residues. This CDR3 is CASSQGQGTQLETQYF. The CDR3 DNA follows: TGCGCCAGCAGCCAAGGACAGGGGACGCAGTTGGAGACCCAGTACTTC.

Of note for this clone: This sample also contains other DNA sequences that code for the same CDR3. The chain is built from TRBV5-1 and TRBJ2-5; no firm D call. Trimming removed 5 bases at V and 2 bases at J, with 4 bases between. Germline V CDR1 and CDR2: SGHRS, YFSETQ. This CDR3 is built from 11 residues. The CDR3 here is CASRIQETQYF. The DNA of the CDR3 is TGCGCCAGCAGGATACAAGAGACCCAGTACTTC. The entire variable domain, with the rest obtained from reference TRBV5-1 and TRBJ2-5, is as follows: KAGVTQTPRYLIKTRGQQVTLSCSPISGHRSVSWYQQTPGQGLQFLFEYFSETQRNKGNFPGRFSGRQFSNSRSEMNVSTLELGDSALYLCASRIQETQYFGPGTRLLVL.

This sequence joins TRBV2 and TRBJ2-7; the match to TRBD1 covers 7 bases. Trimming took 8 bases from V and 5 from J; bases not matched to a gene: 12. CDR1 is SNHLY and CDR2 is FYNNEI in the germline V gene. The CDR3 is made up of 14 amino acids. This CDR3 is CASGRLGQSNEQYF. CDR3 bases: TGTGCCAGCGGCCGATTGGGACAGTCGAACGAGCAGTACTTC. The entire variable domain, with the rest obtained from reference TRBV2 and TRBJ2-7, is as follows: EPEVTQTPSHQVTQMGQEVILRCVPISNHLYFYWYRQILGQKVEFLVSFYNNEISEKSEIFDDQFSVERPDGSNFTLKIRSTKLEDSAMYFCASGRLGQSNEQYFGPGTRLTVT.

This clone was recorded many times. The CDR3 spells CASSGSLYNEQFF. For the CDR3, the DNA is TGTGCCAGCAGTGGTAGTCTGTACAATGAGCAGTTCTTC. The V gene is TRBV2, the J gene TRBJ2-1; D unclear. V was shortened by 4 bases and J by 4 bases, with 8 bases between the two germline ends. The V gene's germline CDR1 is SNHLY and CDR2 FYNNEI. The CDR3 runs 13 residues.

This clone was observed a handful of times. The V and J genes are TRBV2 and TRBJ1-5; D remains ambiguous. Germline V CDR1 and CDR2: SNHLY, FYNNEI. This CDR3 has 14 amino acids. V shed 8 bases and J shed 1 base, with 12 bases lying between them. CDR3 protein: CASVGGASNQPQHF. CDR3 nucleotide sequence: TGTGCCAGCGTAGGTGGTGCGAGCAATCAGCCCCAGCATTTT.

J is TRBJ2-3 and V is TRBV7-9; D unresolved. V was shortened by 5 bases and J by 6 bases, with 9 bases between the two germline ends. Germline CDR1 reads SEHNR; CDR2 reads FQNEAQ (reference sequence). CDR3 size: 12 residues. In DNA form, the CDR3 reads TGTGCCAGCAGCCCCAAGGGTGATACGCAGTATTTT. This sequence encodes CASSPKGDTQYF.

This clone was seen only a few times. The rearrangement uses TRBV19 and TRBJ2-1; no clear D. The CDR3 loop spans 18 amino acids. Germline CDR1 and CDR2: LNHDA and SQIVND (reference sequence). V was clipped by 4 bases and J by 8 bases, with 27 bases between them. The CDR3 loop is CASSTGISGGVTVDEQFF. CDR3 nucleotide sequence: TGTGCCAGTAGTACCGGTATAAGTGGCGGAGTCACCGTGGATGAGCAGTTCTTC.

CDR3 protein: CASSQSDVGENDYGYTF. The DNA for the CDR3 is TGCGCCAGCAGTCAATCTGATGTCGGGGAAAATGACTATGGCTACACCTTC. The chain links TRBV23-1 to TRBJ1-2; no clear D. TRBV23-1 is annotated as an ORF whose role is uncertain. Trimming left V 0 bases short and J 3 bases short, with 17 bases between. This CDR3 region has 17 residues.

This clone has a handful of counts. V and J are TRBV5-1 and TRBJ2-3; TRBD2 agrees at 8 bases. The junction had 11 bases not matched to a gene; V was cut back by 6 bases and J by 5 bases. Germline V gene data show CDR1 as SGHRS and CDR2 as YFSETQ. The CDR3 extends over 15 amino acids. The CDR3 DNA reads TGCGCCAGCAAATCGAGAGCGGGAGTCGAAGATACGCAGTATTTT. Its protein is CASKSRAGVEDTQYF.

This clone has only one observation. This rearrangement joins TRBV14 to TRBJ2-7; D is unresolved. The V end was cut by 1 base, the J end by 3 bases, with 13 bases between. Looked up from germline, CDR1 is SGHDN and CDR2 is FVKESK. This CDR3 is 15 amino acids long. CDR3 residues: CASSQGGKTGYEQYF. For the CDR3, the DNA is TGTGCCAGCAGCCAAGGGGGAAAAACGGGCTACGAGCAGTACTTC.

The table lists this clone with a few counts. The V call is TRBV9, the J call TRBJ2-7; D unresolved. There are 15 residues in the CDR3. The germline gives CDR1 SGDLS, CDR2 YYNGEE. V was shortened by 1 base and J by 0 bases, with 11 bases between the two germline ends. The CDR3: CASSVNSRSSYEQYF. CDR3 coding DNA: TGTGCCAGCAGCGTAAACTCCAGGAGCTCCTACGAGCAGTACTTC.

V usage is TRBV2 and J usage is TRBJ1-5; tentatively, D is TRBD1 (5 bases). CDR1 is SNHLY and CDR2 is FYNNEI in the germline V gene. Trimming shortened V by 2 bases and J by 0 bases, and 14 bases separated the two germline ends. This CDR3 comprises 17 residues. In DNA, the CDR3 is TGTGCCAGCAGTGAACTCCCAGGGAGGATTAGCAATCAGCCCCAGCATTTT. It is translated as CASSELPGRISNQPQHF.

The genes are TRBV2 and TRBJ2-7; perhaps TRBD2 as D (5 bases). V was clipped by 5 bases and J by 4 bases, with 9 bases between them. The germline V gene encodes CDR1 SNHLY and CDR2 FYNNEI. This CDR3 is built from 12 residues. For the CDR3, the DNA is TGTGCCAGCAGTCCAGCGGCATACGAGCAGTACTTC. It encodes CASSPAAYEQYF.

This chain uses TRBV2 with TRBJ1-2; 9 bases are a match to TRBD1. The CDR3 is made up of 13 amino acids. Per the germline V gene, CDR1 is SNHLY and CDR2 is FYNNEI. V shed 6 bases, J shed 6 bases, and the junction held 5 bases outside the gene matches. In DNA, the CDR3 is TGTGCCAGCAGAACCGGACAGGGGCATGGCTACACCTTC. Translating gives CASRTGQGHGYTF.

This clone came up a few times. The rearrangement joins TRBV5-1 to TRBJ1-1, with D perhaps matching TRBD1 (5 bases). Trimming left V 2 bases short and J 3 bases short, with 8 bases between. The CDR3 extends over 13 amino acids. The germline V gene has CDR1 SGHRS and CDR2 YFSETQ. DNA of the CDR3: TGCGCCAGCAGCTTCACAGGAGACACTGAAGCTTTCTTT. It codes for CASSFTGDTEAFF.

A word on this clone: At one boundary the junction diverges from the germline segment, which might be a read error. V usage is TRBV19 and J usage is TRBJ2-1; D tentatively reads TRBD1 or TRBD2 (6 bases each). Germline assignment: CDR1 LNHDA and CDR2 SQIVND (reference sequence). This CDR3 is built from 11 residues. This CDR3 is CASREGGGWIF. CDR3 in DNA: TGTGCCAGTAGGGAAGGAGGGGGGTGGATCTTC.

This chain connects TRBV30 to TRBJ2-3; D is perhaps TRBD2 (5 bases). The CDR3 is made up of 12 amino acids. With 0 bases removed from V and 8 bases from J, the gap between germline ends came to 9 bases. CDR1 and CDR2 (germline): GTSNPN, SVGIG (reference sequence). CDR3 sequence (DNA): TGTGCCTGGAGTGTGGGCCGGGGTACGCAGTATTTT. Translating it yields CAWSVGRGTQYF.